Following are 21 T cell receptor beta chains from one sample sequenced in a study of OX40 agonist ivuxolimab in advanced cancers. Receptor libraries were prepared by the immunoSEQ multiplex PCR assay. Here the immuneACCESS table is served through TCRdb, limited to in-frame sequences with V and J called. Missing clones are a known gap in these copies; in checked studies unresolved V genes cover under half, and the rest lacks a known reason. Across this sample there are 20,000 to 25,000 clones, with more than 75% seen only once. The top ten clones comprise around 10% of the sample. The material was CD4+ or CD8+ T cells sorted from blood, obtained in a trial of the OX40 agonist ivuxolimab. These receptors originate from an adult with an advanced solid tumor such as melanoma, head and neck, liver or kidney cancer.

The V and J genes are TRBV2 and TRBJ2-1; 8 positions match TRBD2. CDR1 is SNHLY, CDR2 FYNNEI, per germline. The trim removed 7 bases at V and 7 bases at J, leaving 9 bases unmatched. The CDR3 contains 14 residues. CDR3 bases: TGTGCCAGCAACATAGCGGGAACCAGAAATGAGCAGTTCTTC. Encoded protein: CASNIAGTRNEQFF.

The chain employs TRBV5-1 and TRBJ1-5, with D perhaps TRBD1 (6 bases). Germline-derived CDR1 and CDR2 are SGHRS and YFSETQ. This CDR3 has 15 amino acids. Trimming took 4 bases from V and 7 from J, leaving 18 bases between them. The CDR3 loop reads CASSLRGAFGQPQHF. The CDR3, as DNA: TGCGCCAGCAGCCTTCGGGGGGCCTTCGGGCAGCCCCAGCATTTT.

This chain links TRBV19 with TRBJ1-1, with unresolved D. V lost 3 bases and J lost 1, with 15 bases in between. The CDR3 totals 16 residues. The germline CDR1 and CDR2 sequences are LNHDA and SQIVND (reference sequence). CDR3 nucleotides: TGTGCCAGTAGTATCCCCAGACATCTAGGGAACACTGAAGCTTTCTTT. Its protein is CASSIPRHLGNTEAFF.

The CDR3, as DNA: TGTGCCAGCAGTTTATCGACCAGTAATTCACCCCTCCACTTT. Translation: CASSLSTSNSPLHF. J is TRBJ1-6 and V is TRBV27; D gene unclear. The germline CDR1 and CDR2 sequences are MNHEY and SMNVEV (reference sequence). This CDR3 comprises 14 residues. V was pared by 0 bases and J by 6 bases, with 6 bases between.

This clone was seen once. The J gene is TRBJ2-7, the V gene TRBV7-8; D is perhaps TRBD1 (6 bases). Trimming stripped 4 bases from V and 6 bases from J, with 22 bases between. Looked up from germline, CDR1 is SGHVS and CDR2 is FQNEAQ. The CDR3 extends over 16 amino acids. The CDR3 nucleotides are TGTGCCAGCAGCTCCGCTTTTAGGGACACCGAGATCGAGCAGTACTTC. Its translation is CASSSAFRDTEIEQYF.

The chain is built from TRBV9 and TRBJ2-3; D possibly matches TRBD1 or TRBD2 (5 bases each). Between the trimmed V and J ends, which lost 4 bases and 5 bases, there was a span of 17 bases. Germline loops: CDR1 SGDLS, CDR2 YYNGEE. The CDR3 sequence is 15 residues long. The CDR3 is CASSPSGTGRDTQYF. In nucleotides, the CDR3 is TGTGCCAGCAGCCCGAGCGGCACGGGGCGAGATACGCAGTATTTT.

The rearrangement uses TRBV5-1 and TRBJ2-5; 10 bases map to TRBD2. The J call could be wrong; TRBJ2-7 is a better fit for the DNA end. The CDR3 loop spans 15 amino acids. The germline V gene has CDR1 SGHRS and CDR2 YFSETQ. CDR3 in amino acids: CASSLGLAETYEQYF. In nucleotides, the CDR3 is TGCGCCAGCAGTCTAGGACTAGCGGAAACCTACGAGCAGTACTTC.

This clone occurred a few times. The genes are TRBV27 and TRBJ2-7, with 9 nucleotides matching TRBD2. Germline loops: CDR1 MNHEY, CDR2 SMNVEV (reference sequence). This CDR3 is built from 15 residues. V was pared by 3 bases and J by 2 bases, with 5 bases of the junction left unmatched. Here the CDR3 reads CASSFASGTPYEQYF. DNA for the CDR3: TGTGCCAGCAGTTTCGCTAGCGGGACCCCCTACGAGCAGTACTTC.

This chain joins TRBV9 and TRBJ1-3; possibly TRBD1 for D (5 bases). Germline CDR1 and CDR2: SGDLS and YYNGEE. The CDR3 extends over 15 amino acids. Trimming cost V 2 bases and J 0 bases, with 9 bases left between them. In DNA, the CDR3 is TGTGCCAGCAGCGTTGGGGGGAGCTCTGGAAACACCATATATTTT. Its translation is CASSVGGSSGNTIYF. The full variable domain, with the rest looked up from reference TRBV9 and TRBJ1-3, is DSGVTQTPKHLITATGQRVTLRCSPRSGDLSVYWYQQSLDQGLQFLIQYYNGEERAKGNILERFSAQQFPDLHSELNLSSLELGDSALYFCASSVGGSSGNTIYFGEGSWLTVV.

This chain uses TRBV29-1 with TRBJ2-7; D may correspond to TRBD1 or TRBD2 (6 bases each). V dropped 3 bases and J dropped 0 bases, with 15 bases sitting between them. Germline assignment: CDR1 SQVTM and CDR2 ANQGSEA. CDR3 length: 15 residues. The DNA for the CDR3 is TGCAGCGTTGAGACCCCGCGGGACACCTCCTACGAGCAGTACTTC. Translating it yields CSVETPRDTSYEQYF.

The chain employs TRBV6-6 and TRBJ2-5, with D possibly matching TRBD2 (5 bases). This CDR3 has 12 amino acids. Per germline, CDR1 MNHNY and CDR2 SVGAGI (reference sequence). The V gene lost 2 bases and the J gene lost 5 bases, with 6 bases spanning the gap. The DNA for the CDR3 is TGTGCCAGCAGTTACAGGGAGGAGACCCAGTACTTC. Encoded protein: CASSYREETQYF.

The chain joins TRBV27 to TRBJ2-2; D may be TRBD1 or TRBD2 (5 bases each). The V and J ends lost 5 bases and 7 bases respectively, with 14 bases between them. Looked up from germline, CDR1 is MNHEY and CDR2 is SMNVEV (reference sequence). CDR3 size: 14 residues. CDR3 DNA: TGTGCCAGCAGTCCCGGGACGGCTATCGGGGAGCTGTTTTTT. This translates into CASSPGTAIGELFF.

The chain has TRBV27 and TRBJ2-1, with 9 bases matching TRBD1. The CDR3 is 13 amino acids. V shed 5 bases, J shed 14 bases, and the junction held 10 bases outside the gene matches. Germline V gene sequence: CDR1 MNHEY, CDR2 SMNVEV (reference sequence). CDR3 in DNA: TGTGCCAGCAGTATCACAGGACAGGGGATAGAGTTCTTC. It codes for CASSITGQGIEFF.

The V and J genes are TRBV11-2 and TRBJ2-7; D gene uncertain. The CDR3 sequence is 13 residues long. V lost 1 base and J lost 0, with 4 bases in between. The germline V gene has CDR1 SGHAT and CDR2 FQNNGV. In nucleotides, the CDR3 is TGTGCCAGCAGCTTAGGTAGCTCCTACGAGCAGTACTTC. This encodes CASSLGSSYEQYF.

The rearrangement joins TRBV6-5 to TRBJ1-2; D is perhaps TRBD1 (6 bases). V lost 0 bases and J 3 bases, leaving 8 bases between the germline ends. Per germline, CDR1 MNHEY and CDR2 SVGAGI. The CDR3 totals 14 residues. The CDR3 loop is CASSYSGGDYGYTF. The CDR3 DNA reads TGTGCCAGCAGTTACTCGGGGGGCGACTATGGCTACACCTTC.

This sequence joins TRBV4-1 and TRBJ2-7; 7 bases line up with TRBD1. The length of the CDR3 is 20 residues. The trim removed 1 base at V and 4 bases at J, leaving 22 bases unmatched. In germline, CDR1 is MGHRA, CDR2 YSYEKL. The chain's CDR3 is CASSQVPRDRSSNFTYEQYF. The CDR3 coding sequence is TGCGCCAGCAGCCAAGTCCCCCGGGACAGATCATCCAATTTTACTTACGAGCAGTACTTC.

This clone has a single count. The chain carries TRBV4-3 and TRBJ1-6; a possible D gene is TRBD1 (5 bases). The CDR3 is 16 residues long. The germline V gene encodes CDR1 LGHNA and CDR2 YSLEER. Trimming removed 0 bases at V and 9 bases at J, with 15 bases between. The CDR3 loop is CASSQEAGGFSSPLHF. In nucleotides, the CDR3 is TGCGCCAGCAGCCAAGAAGCTGGGGGGTTTAGTTCACCCCTCCACTTT.

This clone turned up a few times. The V call is TRBV9, the J call TRBJ2-3, with D possibly being TRBD1 (5 bases). Germline-derived CDR1 and CDR2 are SGDLS and YYNGEE. CDR3 length equals 14 residues. Trimming left V 4 bases short and J 4 bases short, with 13 bases between. The CDR3 loop reads CASSRSGAPDTQYF. CDR3 DNA: TGTGCCAGCAGCCGTTCTGGGGCCCCAGATACGCAGTATTTT.

V gene TRBV7-9 combines with J gene TRBJ2-5; D gene ambiguous. This CDR3 spans 13 amino acids. The V end lost 2 bases, the J end lost 5 bases, and 9 bases lay between the germline ends. From germline, CDR1 is SEHNR and CDR2 FQNEAQ (reference sequence). The CDR3 DNA sequence: TGTGCCAGCAGCTTACGAACCGAGGAGACCCAGTACTTC. It encodes CASSLRTEETQYF.

The chain combines TRBV30 with TRBJ2-1; the D gene is possibly TRBD2 (5 bases). Germline CDR1 GTSNPN, CDR2 SVGIG (reference sequence). The CDR3 is 16 amino acids. V was shortened by 5 bases and J by 6 bases, with 23 bases between the two germline ends. This chain's CDR3 is CAWREGARLAINEQFF. The DNA for the CDR3 is TGTGCCTGGCGCGAGGGAGCCAGGTTGGCGATCAATGAGCAGTTCTTC.

In this sample, this clone turned up once. The chain uses TRBV27 and TRBJ1-1, with D unresolved. Trimming took off 5 bases at V and 7 bases at J, with 14 bases between the two ends. The germline gives CDR1 MNHEY, CDR2 SMNVEV (reference sequence). This CDR3 contains 13 residues. This CDR3 reads CASSPSPAYEAFF. The CDR3 DNA sequence: TGTGCCAGCAGTCCCTCCCCGGCCTATGAAGCTTTCTTT.